This T cell receptor beta chain derives from a study of T cell responses to AZD1222 COVID-19 vaccine listed by TCRdb under 2021. Regarding the study in general: AZD1222 recipients with second doses at about 4 weeks or about 12 weeks were pooled, because spike-specific TCR depth and breadth did not differ between schedules. A total of over 230 trial participants underwent TCR sequencing, of whom about 200 had received two doses of AZD1222 and roughly 26 had received two doses of the MenACWY control vaccine. Enrollment into the trials was organized by age into subgroups of 18-55, 56-69 and 70-plus years, and those subgroups contained 148, 28 and 57 TCR-sequenced participants, respectively.

Germline trimming amounts to 7 bases on V and 7 bases on J, with 6 as the count of junction bases outside the gene matches. Taken from the germline V gene, the CDR1 and CDR2 loops are ENHRY and SYGVKD. From the cysteine through the phenylalanine, the CDR3 covers 13 amino acids. Only the CDR3 DNA is retained, 39 bases long and in frame from the first base. Study-wide findings and limitations: Conclusions about previously exposed vaccinees are limited because only six or seven AZD1222 recipients were SARS-CoV-2 seropositive at baseline. Spike-specific TCR breadth and depth rose significantly after two AZD1222 doses compared with day 0 and with MenACWY recipients. The vaccine-associated CD4 TCRs covered the entire spike protein, and the dominant responses fell in regions 160-218 and 743-854. In the small 56-69-year group, the increase in depth fell short of significance, most likely because of low power. Nearly half of unique spike-specific TCRs reportedly recognized epitopes outside regions mutated in the B.1.351 and B.1.1.7 variants. Participants were mostly white British and included more females than males, and it was suggested by the authors that clonal diversity may have been underestimated. Because no samples from the day 14 peak response were available, repertoires could be characterized only after the peak T cell response.

Reading the label with the study, this specimen's time point is: baseline before first vaccination. Vaccinee samples were obtained from the UK trials COV001 and COV002, which included a single-blind randomized controlled phase 2/3 trial of AZD1222 (ChAdOx1 nCoV-19) in healthy adults. For TCRbeta chain sequencing, PBMC samples were collected from trial participants at day 0 and at day 28 after the second dose. Regarding this clone: Its antigen specificity is not known. The input lacks base qualities; no much larger clone sits a single base away.

The CDR3 regions of human TCRbeta chains were analyzed by immunosequencing. Turning to the authors' computational methods: TCRs in the repertoires were compared against a reference library of SARS-CoV-2-specific TCRs that had been generated with the MIRA antigen-specificity platform. Breadth was defined as the fraction of unique TCRs that were SARS-CoV-2-associated. Depth was defined as the fraction of total T cells that were SARS-CoV-2-associated. Using the MIRA data, each spike-specific TCR was assigned both to the spike region to which the TCR was reactive and to a CD4 or CD8 class. Log10-transformed breadth and depth values were compared by one-way ANOVA with Sidak's multiple comparisons tests. TCRdb's version of the immuneACCESS table is confined to in-frame rearrangements and falls short of the full clone set. An unresolved V gene accounts for under half of the shortfall where checked; the remainder is of unknown origin. The V and J calls and clone size are taken from that table; D and trimming were inferred from the DNA. In this sample the table shows around 130,000 clones, 92% of which occur a single time. In total, the top ten clones hold approximately 1.7% of the sample.

The chain joins TRBV10-3 to TRBJ1-5; a stretch of 8 junction bases matches TRBD1. This receptor was obtained from an adult in good health. Sequencing used peripheral blood, obtained on day 0 of AZD1222 vaccination. The CDR3 protein: CAITDRVHQPQHF. The nucleotide sequence is given as TGTGCCATCACGGACAGGGTACACCAGCCCCAGCATTTT.